This T cell receptor beta chain was recorded in a study of cytomegalovirus exposure and HLA in healthy donors. Amplification used 60 Vbeta primers and 13 Jbeta primers. Method: immunoSEQ multiplex PCR; TCRdb's copy keeps in-frame clones and lacks some. The data contain fewer than 70,000 clones, 60% to 75% of them singletons. V was shortened by 0 bases and J by 0 bases, with 5 bases between the two germline ends. The CDR3 runs 14 residues. Germline values: CDR1 LNHDA, CDR2 SQIVND (reference sequence). This chain uses TRBV19 with TRBJ1-1, with no clear D. This TCR was sampled from a male donor in good health and CMV-seropositive. What was sequenced was PBMCs. CDR3 protein: CASSIDRVNTEAFF. CDR3 DNA: TGTGCCAGTAGTATAGATCGGGTGAACACTGAAGCTTTCTTT.